A selection of T cell receptor beta chains follows, all from one sample in a study of T cells in Graves' hyperthyroidism and ophthalmopathy. TCRdb ran MiXCR on the multiplex PCR reads and lists one entry per CDR3 protein. The sample holds about 590,000 distinct CDR3 sequences, about a sixth seen once. Sequencing was performed on blood. These receptors were obtained from a woman aged 25-40 years with Graves' hyperthyroidism. CDR3s leave out the opening cysteine and the closing phenylalanine or tryptophan.

J gene | CDR3 length | V gene | CDR3 protein
TRBJ2-3 | 15 | TRBV7-2 | ASSSRTSGIETDTQY
TRBJ1-4 | 13 | TRBV7-9 | ASSLVVGVNEKLF
TRBJ2-7 | 11 | TRBV6-1 | ASKRDNSYEQY
TRBJ1-2 | 16 | TRBV11-3 | ASSLDCIPGQGVDGYT
TRBJ2-7 | 12 | TRBV11-2 | ASSFQSKTYEQY
TRBJ2-1 | 14 | TRBV20-1 | SASNFFRGHNNEQF
TRBJ1-1 | 11 | TRBV6-1 | ASSYNRETEAF
TRBJ2-1 | 13 | TRBV10-3 | AITQGTSGASEQF
TRBJ1-6 | 13 | TRBV28 | ASSLPGQGNSPLH
TRBJ2-1 | 14 | TRBV19 | ASSPAPAESYNEQF
TRBJ2-7 | 10 | TRBV11-2 | ASSRGDLEQY
TRBJ2-1 | 13 | TRBV19 | ASNLSGRARNEQF
TRBJ1-1 | 10 | TRBV11-1 | ASSQRFTEAF
TRBJ1-2 | 11 | TRBV27 | ASSNNPGGGYT
TRBJ2-7 | 14 | TRBV3-1 | ASSQESRRVRYEQY
TRBJ1-1 | 11 | TRBV7-3 | ASSDRQGTEAF
TRBJ2-3 | 12 | TRBV20-1 | SARAGQGIDTQY
TRBJ2-7 | 11 | TRBV7-2 | ASSFTTGYEQY
TRBJ1-1 | 12 | TRBV6-5 | ASSYSIGGWQAF
TRBJ1-5 | 13 | TRBV18 | ASSPEATYNQPQH
TRBJ1-1 | 12 | TRBV7-2 | ASSRMVVNTEAF
TRBJ2-1 | 12 | TRBV9 | ASSVGSGISEQF
TRBJ1-1 | 15 | TRBV5-6 | ASSFQSRAIPYTEAF
TRBJ2-1 | 11 | TRBV7-9 | ASRPDVYNEQF
TRBJ2-1 | 12 | TRBV18 | ASSQENLYNEQF
TRBJ2-1 | 15 | TRBV11-2 | ASSFLGLAGVANEQF
TRBJ2-4 | 12 | TRBV28 | ASSFHQAGNIQY
TRBJ1-2 | 16 | TRBV12-3/TRBV12-4 | ASSLAGSRTGGNYGYT
TRBJ1-1 | 14 | TRBV28 | ASSSPPGREGAEAF
TRBJ1-2 | 12 | TRBV7-9 | ASSLEDGFYGYT
TRBJ2-2 | 12 | TRBV7-3 | ASSRTRVTGELF
TRBJ2-1 | 13 | TRBV12-5 | ASGLGSASYNEQF
TRBJ2-1 | 15 | TRBV9 | ASSTTSGKDRGNEQF
TRBJ1-1 | 11 | TRBV3-1 | ASSQAGNTEAF
TRBJ1-1 | 11 | TRBV12-3/TRBV12-4 | ASSPNGGAEAF
TRBJ2-1 | 13 | TRBV11-1 | ASSGGWGSHNEQF
TRBJ2-7 | 12 | TRBV6-1 | ASRPGQGTYEQY
TRBJ2-3 | 13 | TRBV7-9 | ASSRPGQAVDTQY
TRBJ1-5 | 12 | TRBV18 | ASSPGQENQPQH